Shown below are 18 T cell receptor beta chains from a single sample sequenced in a study of shared clonotypes between healthy human individuals. The assay was immunoSEQ multiplex PCR, and TCRdb's table has in-frame clones only and misses some. Seen here are about 1 million clones, around 76% observed once, and the top ten hold around 1.5%. Sequencing used memory CD4+ T cells sorted from blood. Described subset: CD45RA-negative fraction. Receptors originate from a young man in good health.

With regard to this clone: The sample carries other DNA sequences with the same CDR3. The CDR3 spells CAWSPTDTEAFF. CDR3 in DNA: TGTGCCTGGAGCCCCACGGACACTGAAGCTTTCTTT. The genes are TRBV30 and TRBJ1-1; no clear D. Germline CDR1 GTSNPN, CDR2 SVGIG (reference sequence). The CDR3 extends over 12 amino acids. V was trimmed by 3 bases and J by 3 bases, leaving 8 bases between them. Full variable domain (missing parts from reference TRBV30 and TRBJ1-1): SQTIHQWPATLVQPVGSPLSLECTVEGTSNPNLYWYRQAAGRGLQLLFYSVGIGQISSEVPQNLSASRPQDRQFILSSKKLLLSDSGFYLCAWSPTDTEAFFGQGTRLTVV.

This clone was detected a few times. The chain recombines TRBV6-6 with TRBJ2-2; tentatively, D is TRBD2 (5 bases). CDR1 and CDR2 from the germline V gene are MNHNY and SVGAGI (reference sequence). The CDR3 has 15 residues. V lost 4 bases and J 4 bases, leaving 13 bases between the germline ends. DNA of the CDR3: TGTGCCAGCAGTTCCAAGCGGTGGGGCACCGGGGAGCTGTTTTTT. This sequence encodes CASSSKRWGTGELFF.

This clone was detected only once. The chain recombines TRBV28 with TRBJ2-7, with D possibly matching TRBD1 (5 bases). The germline CDR1 and CDR2 sequences are MDHEN and SYDVKM. This CDR3 is built from 14 residues. V dropped 5 bases and J dropped 1 base, with 12 bases sitting between them. The CDR3 here is CASSQQGISYEQYF. The CDR3, as DNA: TGTGCCAGCAGTCAGCAGGGTATATCCTACGAGCAGTACTTC.

The CDR3 DNA follows: TGTGCCAGCAGTAGAGAGGGGGGCACCGGGGAGCTGTTTTTT. This sequence encodes CASSREGGTGELFF. The V and J genes are TRBV2 and TRBJ2-2, with D perhaps matching TRBD1 or TRBD2 (6 bases each). Per germline, CDR1 SNHLY and CDR2 FYNNEI. The V and J ends lost 5 bases and 4 bases respectively, with 11 bases between them. This CDR3 comprises 14 residues.

The J gene is TRBJ2-5, the V gene TRBV5-4, with 12 bases aligning to TRBD2. Germline loops: CDR1 SGHNT, CDR2 YYREEE (reference sequence). V was pared by 3 bases and J by 4 bases, with 4 bases of the junction left unmatched. The length of the CDR3 is 15 residues. The CDR3 here is CASSSSGGVGETQYF. CDR3 DNA sequence: TGTGCCAGCAGCTCTAGCGGGGGGGTTGGAGAGACCCAGTACTTC.

This clone appeared a single time. As DNA, the CDR3 is TGCGCCAGCAGCTTGGGGGCGGGGGCCTCCACAGATACGCAGTATTTT. Translation gives CASSLGAGASTDTQYF. This chain connects TRBV5-1 to TRBJ2-3; D possibly corresponds to TRBD2 (7 bases). This CDR3 region has 16 residues. Germline lookup yields CDR1 SGHRS and CDR2 YFSETQ. The ends were cut back, 0 bases at V and 2 bases at J, with 13 bases in the middle. Using reference TRBV5-1 and TRBJ2-3 for the parts outside the CDR3, the full variable domain is KAGVTQTPRYLIKTRGQQVTLSCSPISGHRSVSWYQQTPGQGLQFLFEYFSETQRNKGNFPGRFSGRQFSNSRSEMNVSTLELGDSALYLCASSLGAGASTDTQYFGPGTRLTVL.

This clone was seen only a few times. V is TRBV7-3 and J is TRBJ1-2; D is ambiguous. The V end lost 6 bases, the J end lost 8 bases, and 22 bases lay between the germline ends. This CDR3 region has 15 residues. Germline CDR1 is SGHTA and CDR2 is FQGTGA. The CDR3 DNA reads as TGTGCCAGCAGTTCCGGGAATAGGGAGGGTGGAGGCTACACCTTC. Residues: CASSSGNREGGGYTF.

The V gene is TRBV2, the J gene TRBJ1-2; D gene ambiguous. The CDR3 totals 14 residues. Looked up from germline, CDR1 is SNHLY and CDR2 is FYNNEI. The V end lost 7 bases, the J end lost 0 bases, and 12 bases lay between the germline ends. CDR3 nucleotide sequence: TGTGCCAGCACCCTAGACGGTCCTAACTATGGCTACACCTTC. Amino acids: CASTLDGPNYGYTF.

The CDR3: CASSPRANSLKREGSTGELFF. CDR3 DNA: TGTGCCAGCAGTCCCCGGGCGAATTCCCTCAAGCGGGAGGGATCCACCGGGGAGCTGTTTTTT. V gene TRBV27 combines with J gene TRBJ2-2; the match to TRBD2 covers 10 bases. There are 21 residues in the CDR3. Per germline, CDR1 MNHEY and CDR2 SMNVEV (reference sequence). J gave up 4 bases and V 5 bases, and 22 bases lay outside the gene matches.

This sequence joins TRBV29-1 and TRBJ2-2; 7 bases are a match to TRBD1. The CDR3 spans 14 residues. Germline V gene lookup returns CDR1 SQVTM and CDR2 ANQGSEA. The V segment lost 5 bases and the J segment 0 bases; nucleotides outside the gene matches: 3. The CDR3 bases are TGCAGCGTTTGGGGACAGTCGAACACCGGGGAGCTGTTTTTT. Protein product: CSVWGQSNTGELFF.

The genes are TRBV18 and TRBJ2-5, with D possibly TRBD1 on 6 matching bases. The CDR3 extends over 15 amino acids. V was pared by 2 bases and J by 5 bases, with 15 bases between. Per the germline V gene, CDR1 is KGHSH and CDR2 is LQKENI. The DNA for the CDR3 is TGTGCCAGCTCACCAAAGCTGGGGGCGAGGGAGACCCAGTACTTC. Translated, it gives CASSPKLGARETQYF.

With respect to this clone: At the DNA level, this CDR3 is encoded by other sequences in the same sample as well. The V gene is TRBV7-9, the J gene TRBJ2-3; no clear D. Germline V gene sequence: CDR1 SEHNR, CDR2 FQNEAQ (reference sequence). Trimming stripped 5 bases from V and 6 bases from J, with 6 bases between. This CDR3 region has 11 residues. As DNA, the CDR3 is TGTGCCAGCAGCACAAGTGATACGCAGTATTTT. Translated: CASSTSDTQYF.

As for this clone: This same CDR3 is encoded by further DNA sequences in the sample. The rearrangement links TRBV20-1 to TRBJ2-5, with no clear D. The germline CDR1 and CDR2 sequences are DFQATT and SNEGSKA (reference sequence). This CDR3 has 11 residues. V was pared by 3 bases and J by 4 bases, with 6 bases between. For the CDR3, the DNA is TGCAGTGCTAGTTGGGCAGAGACCCAGTACTTC. Its translation is CSASWAETQYF.

The V gene is TRBV5-4, the J gene TRBJ1-1, with D maybe TRBD1 (5 bases). This CDR3 comprises 15 residues. Germline assignment: CDR1 SGHNT and CDR2 YYREEE (reference sequence). V was shortened by 4 bases and J by 8 bases, with 21 bases between the two germline ends. CDR3 in DNA: TGTGCCAGCAGCCTGCCCGGGGCAGCGGGGACGGAAGCTTTCTTT. Amino acid sequence: CASSLPGAAGTEAFF.

The chain has TRBV29-1 and TRBJ2-5, with D perhaps being TRBD1 or TRBD2 (6 bases each). Germline V gives CDR1 SQVTM, CDR2 ANQGSEA. V lost 6 bases, J lost 3 bases, and 14 bases lay in between. The CDR3 sequence is 13 residues long. The CDR3 bases are TGCAGCGTGGAGGGAACAGGGAAAGAGACCCAGTACTTC. It translates to CSVEGTGKETQYF. Full variable domain (rest looked up from reference TRBV29-1 and TRBJ2-5): SAVISQKPSRDICQRGTSLTIQCQVDSQVTMMFWYRQQPGQSLTLIATANQGSEATYESGFVIDKFPISRPNLTFSTLTVSNMSPEDSSIYLCSVEGTGKETQYFGPGTRLLVL.

Concerning this clone itself: The same CDR3 arises from other DNA sequences in this sample as well. This chain joins TRBV10-3 and TRBJ2-7; a possible D gene is TRBD1 (8 bases). CDR1 is ENHRY, CDR2 SYGVKD, per germline. The CDR3 spans 14 residues. V was cut by 8 bases and J by 3 bases, with 17 bases left in between. This CDR3 is CAISGQGGSYEQYF. In nucleotides, the CDR3 is TGTGCCATCTCCGGACAGGGAGGGAGCTACGAGCAGTACTTC.

This rearrangement joins TRBV6-4 to TRBJ1-1, with D perhaps matching TRBD1 (6 bases). This CDR3 has 14 amino acids. The germline V gene has CDR1 MRHNA and CDR2 SNTAGT. The V and J ends lost 6 bases and 1 base respectively, with 12 bases between them. The CDR3 protein is CASSAGAGNTEAFF. CDR3 sequence (DNA): TGTGCCAGCAGCGCAGGGGCGGGGAACACTGAAGCTTTCTTT.

The chain links TRBV19 to TRBJ2-4; TRBD2 matches 8 bases. The CDR3 totals 16 residues. Per germline, CDR1 LNHDA and CDR2 SQIVND (reference sequence). The trim removed 3 bases at V and 3 bases at J, leaving 7 bases unmatched. The CDR3 sequence: CASSMMSGGGKNIQYF. CDR3 bases: TGTGCCAGTAGTATGATGAGCGGGGGAGGCAAAAACATTCAGTACTTC.